The subject of this entry is one TCR beta chain. The antigen it binds to is not known. Base quality data are lacking; no much larger clone is found one base away. The collaborating institutions used their own protocols to collect whole blood in K2EDTA tubes. For TCRbeta analysis, collaborators shipped samples as frozen whole blood, isolated PBMCs, or DNA extracted from either of those sample types. The sample originates from a study of blood T cell repertoires in COVID-19 (TCRdb year 2020). Study-wide context: Samples from collaborators originated in the United States, Italy and Spain and spanned both the acute and convalescent phases of COVID-19. The dataset comprised deeply sampled blood TCRbeta repertoires from subjects exposed to, actively infected with, or recovered from COVID-19. The prospective study material was composed of cDNA or gDNA derived from T cells, B-cell-depleted T cells, or PBMCs. The samples were drawn from two sources: the first 160 participants of the ongoing ImmuneRACE study, and 1,254 subjects contributed by 6 global collaborators. A freely available public database, intended as a resource for researchers studying the immune response to SARS-CoV-2, is where the repertoires were released. A de-identified subject ID, COVID-19 status, age in years and sex were almost always included in the sample metadata. HLA class I and class II types, where available, came from metadata supplied by the sample provider rather than from assay-based typing.

Trimming takes 0 bases from V and 2 bases from J, and the germline ends sit 9 bases apart. Based on the germline V gene, the CDR1 and CDR2 sequences are KGHSH and LQKENI. The CDR3 runs 15 residues from the cysteine to the phenylalanine. The read is trimmed to its CDR3 DNA, 45 bases read in frame from base 1. The immunoSEQ Assay, a bias-controlled multiplex PCR, was used to amplify TCRbeta CDR3 regions from genomic DNA. On the study's bioinformatics: The number of nucleated cells in each sample was estimated from the amplification of reference gene primers within the assay. To quantify the absolute abundance of each unique TCRbeta CDR3 rearrangement, sequence reads were collapsed and filtered. For each sample, productive Simpson clonality was calculated by taking the square root of Simpson's diversity index across productive rearrangements. The table comes from immuneACCESS by way of TCRdb, which keeps in-frame sequences with V and J called. Part of the clones is missing from these tables; in studies checked, under half for an unresolved V gene and the rest for unknown reasons. D and trimming were read from the DNA, whereas the V and J calls and clone size are those reported in that table. The sample table records 150,000 to 200,000 clones; around 87% of these occur just once. The ten most abundant clones make up around 3.5% of the sample.

What the authors observed across the whole study: How much clinical and demographic metadata was included differed by source and by participant, and the metadata was provided uncurated.

The chain is encoded by TRBV18 joined to TRBJ2-3, with the D gene not clear enough to name. The sequenced sample consisted of peripheral blood. This sequence originates from a man younger than 35 with active or convalescent COVID-19. Here the CDR3 is given as CASSPPASDTDTQYF. The DNA sequence is as follows: TGTGCCAGCTCACCACCGGCCAGCGACACAGATACGCAGTATTTT.